This T cell receptor (beta chain) was captured in a study of multiple sclerosis patients with progressive multifocal leukoencephalopathy. Regarding the study as a whole: Most PML patients had lower entropy, suggesting less diverse TRB repertoires. PML-onset expanded TRB clones were detectable before and during natalizumab therapy. The findings' link to JC virus versus immunocompromise remained uncertain.

Germline CDR1 reads MNHNY; CDR2 reads SVGAGI (reference sequence). There are 13 residues in the CDR3. Indicated time point: around 12 months of natalizumab therapy. Multiple sclerosis patients on natalizumab who never developed PML served as longitudinally sampled controls. Sequenced by immunoSEQ multiplex PCR; TCRdb stores in-frame clones only, minus some. The profile covers more than 20,000 clones, with around 93% appearing a single time and under 2.5% taken by the ten largest. Comment on this clone: Its antigen is unknown.

The specimen comprised PBMCs, sampled from a patient treated with natalizumab. This clonotype originated in a man aged 30 to 45 with multiple sclerosis. The chain carries TRBV6-6 and TRBJ1-5; TRBD1 matches 8 bases. For the CDR3, the DNA is TGTGCTGCGACAGGGGATAGCAATCAGCCCCAGCATTTT. Translated: CAATGDSNQPQHF.